This T cell receptor (beta chain) was obtained from a study of CD8+ T cells in alopecia areata listed by TCRdb under 2018. A note on the overall study: The treated patients took part in an open-label pilot trial in which moderate-to-severe alopecia areata was treated with oral tofacitinib at 5 to 10 mg twice daily. The RNA source kit depended on sample type: the PAXgene miRNA kit for fixed scalp, the miRNeasy kit for PBMCs, and the RNeasy kit for mouse skin. In treated patients, disease severity was measured using the SALT score, which gives the percentage of scalp surface area affected. Amplification of TCRbeta CDR3 regions was done by immunoSEQ multiplex PCR using 35 Vbeta forward primers and 13 Jbeta reverse primers. High-throughput TCRbeta sequencing was used to examine T cell clonal expansion in alopecia areata in both the C3H/HeJ mouse model and human patients. Tofacitinib was given for 6 to 18 months, followed by 6 months of follow-up off drug to assess delayed response and recurrence. Biopsies were taken from tofacitinib-treated patients at baseline and again at 4 and 24 weeks into treatment, and several of those patients also had a later scalp biopsy. Scalp clonality was compared among normal scalp (n=4), patchy alopecia areata scalp (n=8), and alopecia totalis/universalis scalp (n=8). Scalp tissue and sorted CD4+ and CD8+ peripheral blood T cells from patchy and totalis/universalis alopecia areata patients and from healthy controls were covered by human TCRbeta sequencing.

As regards this clone: Its antigen is currently not known. Base-call qualities are not available, and no considerably larger clone is one nucleotide away.

Broader findings and caveats from the paper: Tofacitinib significantly decreased scalp clonality and the number of expanded CD8+ clones among the top 100 scalp clones. Lesional scalp, especially in alopecia totalis/universalis, showed higher clonality and more expanded CD8+ clones than normal scalp, suggesting antigenic drive. Resident alphabeta T cells in normal human skin are also sequenced, complicating scalp TCR repertoire analysis, unlike mouse skin dominated by gammadelta T cells. Shared TCR sequences between patients were less evident than in mice, which may be partly attributable to HLA diversity in the patient population. During tofacitinib treatment, many expanded lesional clones stuck around in both scalp and blood, and this persistence may partly explain why relapse happens after treatment is stopped. The treated cohort was small, with a single nonresponder, so links between baseline CD8+ expansion and response need larger studies.

The sample's treatment or condition, from its label and the paper: oral pan-JAK inhibitor, 5-10 mg twice daily. Peripheral blood and lesional scalp punch biopsies were obtained from patients with alopecia areata. PBMCs were isolated by density centrifugation and stained for CD3, CD4 and CD8, and CD4+ and CD8+ T cells were sorted on a FACSAria. Per the germline V gene (reference sequence), GTSNPN is the CDR1 and SVGIG is the CDR2. V is clipped by 4 bases and J by 6 bases, and the sequence between their germline boundaries is 9 bases long. The CDR3 spans 12 residues, from the cysteine through the phenylalanine. Only the CDR3 part of the read is kept: 36 bases, read in frame from the first base. Library prep was done by the immunoSEQ multiplex PCR assay. RNA was extracted from all samples and reverse transcribed into cDNA, which served as template for TCR sequencing. First-strand cDNA was synthesized with SuperScript III using a 2:1 mix of oligo-dT and random hexamers. A synthetic immune receptor repertoire was used to measure amplification bias, and any remaining bias was corrected computationally. Per the original workflow: Raw reads were preprocessed to remove errors, and CDR3 was defined according to IMGT conventions as the region from the conserved cysteine to phenylalanine. Clonality was computed as 1 minus the Shannon entropy, with the entropy normalized by log2 of the number of productive unique TCRs. Whether each scalp clone was CD4 or CD8 was inferred by checking scalp TCRbeta sequences against the CD4 and CD8 repertoires from sorted blood. TCRdb obtained this table from immuneACCESS and retained in-frame rearrangements with V and J assigned. These tables miss some clones; where compared with another copy, unresolved V genes account for less than half of the shortfall, and the remainder is unexplained. Clone size and the V and J calls come from that table; the DNA yielded D and trimming. The sample contains approximately 100,000 clones, 60% of them found a single time. The ten biggest clones cover approximately 16% of the sample.

The material sequenced was CD8+ T cells sorted from blood, taken at week 56, from a patient treated with tofacitinib. The chain employs TRBV30 and TRBJ2-2; no confident D gene assignment can be made. This clonotype was obtained from a human donor with alopecia areata. The DNA sequence is as follows: TGTGCCTGGATGGTTTCATCCGGGGAGCTGTTTTTT. Its amino acids are CAWMVSSGELFF.